Listed here are 14 T cell receptor beta chains from one sample, sequenced in a study of OX40 agonist ivuxolimab in advanced cancers. Sequencing was performed with immunoSEQ multiplex PCR; in TCRdb, only in-frame clones are kept and a portion is missing. Of about 45,000 clones listed, less than 90% were seen once; the top ten hold just over 5%. Sample: CD4+ or CD8+ T cells sorted from blood, taken in a trial of the OX40 agonist ivuxolimab. The receptors shown here come from an adult with an advanced solid tumor such as melanoma, head and neck, liver or kidney cancer.

This chain uses TRBV28 with TRBJ2-3; D gene uncertain. V lost 5 bases and J lost 4, with 10 bases in between. Germline-derived CDR1 and CDR2 are MDHEN and SYDVKM. CDR3 length: 13 amino acids. The CDR3 nucleotides read TGTGCCAGCAGTACACCCCCCCCAGATACGCAGTATTTT. This codes for CASSTPPPDTQYF.

V usage is TRBV5-1 and J usage is TRBJ1-2, with TRBD1 as a possible D gene (6 bases). V lost 3 bases to trimming and J lost 1 base, with 16 bases between them. Germline assignment: CDR1 SGHRS and CDR2 YFSETQ. The CDR3 runs 16 residues. For the CDR3, the DNA is TGCGCCAGCAGCTCGGGACACGGAGGTTTTAACTATGGCTACACCTTC. This encodes CASSSGHGGFNYGYTF.

This chain joins TRBV10-2 and TRBJ2-2; 10 positions agree with TRBD2. The CDR3 covers 16 residues. The V segment lost 3 bases and the J segment 5 bases; nucleotides outside the gene matches: 6. Germline V gene sequence: CDR1 WSHSY, CDR2 SAAADI. The DNA for the CDR3 is TGCGCCAGCAGTGATGGGACTAGCGTTCTTACCGGGGAGCTGTTTTTT. Amino acid sequence: CASSDGTSVLTGELFF.

CDR3 in amino acids: CASSIGPSGDTQYF. CDR3 sequence (DNA): TGTGCCAGTAGTATAGGCCCAAGCGGAGATACGCAGTATTTT. The V gene is TRBV19, the J gene TRBJ2-3; possible D gene TRBD2, 5 bases. The CDR3 extends over 14 amino acids. V was clipped by 1 base and J by 5 bases, with 10 bases between them. Germline CDR1 is LNHDA and CDR2 is SQIVND (reference sequence).

This chain links TRBV5-8 with TRBJ1-5; no definite D call. Germline CDR1 SGHTS, CDR2 YDEGEE. V was trimmed by 5 bases and J by 4 bases, leaving 10 bases between them. CDR3 size: 13 residues. Written as DNA, the CDR3 is TGTGCCAGCAGTTCGGGCCTTAATCAGCCCCAGCATTTT. It yields the protein CASSSGLNQPQHF.

V usage is TRBV29-1 and J usage is TRBJ2-7, with 12 bases that match TRBD1. The V segment lost 6 bases and the J segment 5 bases; nucleotides outside the gene matches: 2. CDR3 length: 12 residues. Per germline, CDR1 SQVTM and CDR2 ANQGSEA. Here the CDR3 reads CSVGTGGDEQYF. The CDR3 DNA reads TGCAGCGTAGGGACAGGGGGCGACGAGCAGTACTTC.

The gene calls are TRBV29-1 and TRBJ2-1; unclear D gene. Germline V lookup: CDR1 SQVTM, CDR2 ANQGSEA. The CDR3 is 14 residues long. V gave up 7 bases and J gave up 5 bases, with 18 bases separating them. The CDR3 loop reads CSARVAARNNEQFF. The DNA for the CDR3 is TGCAGCGCCCGGGTGGCCGCGAGGAACAATGAGCAGTTCTTC.

The V call is TRBV6-1, the J call TRBJ1-1; D may be TRBD1 (6 bases). The CDR3 totals 14 residues. V was cut by 7 bases and J by 4 bases, with 16 bases left in between. Germline lookup yields CDR1 MNHNS and CDR2 SASEGT. CDR3 sequence: CASNTLQGGTEAFF. Here the CDR3 DNA reads TGTGCCAGCAATACACTACAGGGCGGCACTGAAGCTTTCTTT.

The rearrangement uses TRBV5-1 and TRBJ2-7; D call uncertain. Trimming removed 3 bases at V and 5 bases at J, with 12 bases between. The CDR3 contains 13 residues. Germline V gene lookup returns CDR1 SGHRS and CDR2 YFSETQ. The CDR3 loop reads CASSSGKANEQYF. The CDR3 DNA reads as TGCGCCAGCAGCTCAGGAAAAGCCAACGAGCAGTACTTC.

This chain links TRBV9 with TRBJ2-2, with D possibly matching TRBD2 (6 bases). V lost 0 bases and J lost 5, with 17 bases in between. Germline lookup yields CDR1 SGDLS and CDR2 YYNGEE. This CDR3 has 17 residues. CDR3: CASSVAGSGGGTGELFF. The CDR3 DNA is TGTGCCAGCAGCGTAGCAGGTAGCGGAGGAGGGACCGGGGAGCTGTTTTTT.

This clone came up a few times. The chain uses TRBV4-3 and TRBJ2-7; D remains unclear. V lost 2 bases and J lost 2, with 13 bases in between. Germline V gives CDR1 LGHNA, CDR2 YSLEER. The CDR3 runs to 15 residues. The CDR3 protein is CASSQKVVQTYEQYF. The CDR3 nucleotides read TGCGCCAGCAGCCAAAAAGTTGTACAGACCTACGAGCAGTACTTC.

The V and J genes are TRBV27 and TRBJ2-2; D gene ambiguous. V was clipped by 2 bases and J by 0 bases, with 7 bases between them. The germline V gene encodes CDR1 MNHEY and CDR2 SMNVEV (reference sequence). The CDR3 is 15 amino acids. The CDR3 nucleotides are TGTGCCAGCAGTTTACGAGTTACGAACACCGGGGAGCTGTTTTTT. Protein sequence: CASSLRVTNTGELFF.

The chain combines TRBV28 with TRBJ2-3; possible D gene TRBD2, 6 bases. Germline V lookup: CDR1 MDHEN, CDR2 SYDVKM. The CDR3 spans 12 residues. The CDR3 bases are TGTGCGGGCGGGGACAGCACAGATACGCAGTATTTT. Encoded protein: CAGGDSTDTQYF.

The chain carries TRBV5-1 and TRBJ1-2, with TRBD1 identical over 7 bases. The CDR3 is 15 amino acids. CDR1 and CDR2 (germline): SGHRS, YFSETQ. The trim removed 4 bases at V and 8 bases at J, leaving 14 bases unmatched. The CDR3 nucleotides read TGCGCCAGCAGCAGGGACGACAGGGTTACGAACGGCTACACCTTC. Its protein product is CASSRDDRVTNGYTF.